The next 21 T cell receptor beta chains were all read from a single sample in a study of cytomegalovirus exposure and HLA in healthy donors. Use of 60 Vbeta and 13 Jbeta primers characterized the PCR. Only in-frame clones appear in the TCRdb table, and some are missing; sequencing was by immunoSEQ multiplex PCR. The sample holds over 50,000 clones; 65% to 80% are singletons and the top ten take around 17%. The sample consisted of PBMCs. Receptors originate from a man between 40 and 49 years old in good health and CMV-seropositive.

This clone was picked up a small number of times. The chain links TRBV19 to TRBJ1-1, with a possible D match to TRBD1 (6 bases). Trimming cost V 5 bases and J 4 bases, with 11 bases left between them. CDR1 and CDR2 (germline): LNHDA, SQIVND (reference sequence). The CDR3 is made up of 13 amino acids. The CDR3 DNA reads TGTGCCAGTAGTGGGCGGGGGGCCACTGAAGCTTTCTTT. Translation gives CASSGRGATEAFF. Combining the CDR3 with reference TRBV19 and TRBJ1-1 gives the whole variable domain DGGITQSPKYLFRKEGQNVTLSCEQNLNHDAMYWYRQDPGQGLRLIYYSQIVNDFQKGDIAEGYSVSREKKESFPLTVTSAQKNPTAFYLCASSGRGATEAFFGQGTRLTVV.

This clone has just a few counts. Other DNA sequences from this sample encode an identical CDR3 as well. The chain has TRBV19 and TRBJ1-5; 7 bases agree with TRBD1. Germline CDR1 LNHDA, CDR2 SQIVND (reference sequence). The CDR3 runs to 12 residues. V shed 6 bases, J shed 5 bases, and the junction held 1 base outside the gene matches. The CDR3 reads CASSGTDQPQHF. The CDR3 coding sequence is TGTGCCAGTAGCGGGACAGATCAGCCCCAGCATTTT.

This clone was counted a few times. The CDR3 coding sequence is TGTGCCTGGGTTTTAGGGGCGCGGACTGAAGCTTTCTTT. Protein: CAWVLGARTEAFF. The rearrangement joins TRBV30 to TRBJ1-1; perhaps TRBD1 as D (5 bases). The V end lost 5 bases, the J end lost 5 bases, and 15 bases lay between the germline ends. The CDR3 spans 13 residues. Germline CDR1 is GTSNPN and CDR2 is SVGIG (reference sequence).

CDR3 DNA sequence: TGTGCCAGCAGTGACTGGCAATACGAGCAGTACTTC. This gives the protein CASSDWQYEQYF. This sequence joins TRBV2 and TRBJ2-7; D unclear. CDR3 length equals 12 residues. In germline, CDR1 is SNHLY, CDR2 FYNNEI. Trimming removed 3 bases from V and 4 bases from J, with 7 bases in between.

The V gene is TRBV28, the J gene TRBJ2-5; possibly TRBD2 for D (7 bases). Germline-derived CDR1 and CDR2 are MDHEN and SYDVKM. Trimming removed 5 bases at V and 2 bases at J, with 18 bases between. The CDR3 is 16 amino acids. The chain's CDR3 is CASSPPGGARQETQYF. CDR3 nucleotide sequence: TGTGCCAGCAGTCCCCCTGGGGGGGCGAGGCAAGAGACCCAGTACTTC.

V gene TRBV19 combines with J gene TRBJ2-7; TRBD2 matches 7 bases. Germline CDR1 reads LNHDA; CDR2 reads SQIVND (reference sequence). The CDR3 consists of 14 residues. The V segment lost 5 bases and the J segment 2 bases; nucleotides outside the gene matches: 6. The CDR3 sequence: CASSASSGTYEQYF. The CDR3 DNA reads TGTGCCAGTAGTGCATCTAGCGGCACCTACGAGCAGTACTTC.

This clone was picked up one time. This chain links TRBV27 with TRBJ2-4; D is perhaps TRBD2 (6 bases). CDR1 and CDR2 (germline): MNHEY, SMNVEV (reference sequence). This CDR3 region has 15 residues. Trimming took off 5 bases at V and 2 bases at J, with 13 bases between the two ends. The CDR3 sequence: CASSKDYTSKNIQYF. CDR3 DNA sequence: TGTGCCAGCAGTAAGGACTACACCTCCAAAAACATTCAGTACTTC.

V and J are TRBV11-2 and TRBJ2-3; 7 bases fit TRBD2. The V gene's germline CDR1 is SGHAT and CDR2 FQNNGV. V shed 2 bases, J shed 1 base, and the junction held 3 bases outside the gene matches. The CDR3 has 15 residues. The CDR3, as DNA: TGTGCCAGCAGCTTACTAGCGGTTGGCACAGATACGCAGTATTTT. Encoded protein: CASSLLAVGTDTQYF. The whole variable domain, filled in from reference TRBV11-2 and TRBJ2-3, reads EAGVAQSPRYKIIEKRQSVAFWCNPISGHATLYWYQQILGQGPKLLIQFQNNGVVDDSQLPKDRFSAERLKGVDSTLKIQPAKLEDSAVYLCASSLLAVGTDTQYFGPGTRLTVL.

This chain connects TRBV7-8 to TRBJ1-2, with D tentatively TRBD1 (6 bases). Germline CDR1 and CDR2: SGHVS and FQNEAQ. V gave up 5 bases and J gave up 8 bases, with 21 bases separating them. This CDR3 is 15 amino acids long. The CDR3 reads CASSLGGGPLLGYTF. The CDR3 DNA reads TGTGCCAGCAGCCTAGGGGGGGGGCCCTTATTGGGCTACACCTTC.

The CDR3 spells CASSARTGGNEKLFF. In nucleotides, the CDR3 is TGCGCCAGCAGCGCACGGACAGGGGGGAATGAAAAACTGTTTTTT. The chain joins TRBV5-1 to TRBJ1-4; 10 bases match TRBD1. The CDR3 runs 15 residues. Germline V gives CDR1 SGHRS, CDR2 YFSETQ. V lost 4 bases and J lost 5; bases outside the gene matches: 5.

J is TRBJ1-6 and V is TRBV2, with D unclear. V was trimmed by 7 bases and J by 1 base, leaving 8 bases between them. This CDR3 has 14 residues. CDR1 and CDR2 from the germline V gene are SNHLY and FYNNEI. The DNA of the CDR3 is TGTGCCAGCACCGGGAGGTCCTATAATTCACCCCTCCACTTT. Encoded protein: CASTGRSYNSPLHF.

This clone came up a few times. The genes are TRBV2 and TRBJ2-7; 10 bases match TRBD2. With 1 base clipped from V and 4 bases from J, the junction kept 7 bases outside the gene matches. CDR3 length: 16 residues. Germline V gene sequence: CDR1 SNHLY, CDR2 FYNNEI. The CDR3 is CASSEGGSGGFYEQYF. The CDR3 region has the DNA TGTGCCAGCAGTGAAGGGGGTAGCGGGGGGTTTTACGAGCAGTACTTC.

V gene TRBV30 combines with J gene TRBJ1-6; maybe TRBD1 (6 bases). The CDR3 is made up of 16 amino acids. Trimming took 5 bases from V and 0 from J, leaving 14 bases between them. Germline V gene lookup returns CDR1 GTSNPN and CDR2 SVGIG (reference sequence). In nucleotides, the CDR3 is TGTGCCTGGGGGGGCGCTCGGGGCTCCTATAATTCACCCCTCCACTTT. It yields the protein CAWGGARGSYNSPLHF. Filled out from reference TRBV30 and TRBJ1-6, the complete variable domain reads SQTIHQWPATLVQPVGSPLSLECTVEGTSNPNLYWYRQAAGRGLQLLFYSVGIGQISSEVPQNLSASRPQDRQFILSSKKLLLSDSGFYLCAWGGARGSYNSPLHFGNGTRLTVT.

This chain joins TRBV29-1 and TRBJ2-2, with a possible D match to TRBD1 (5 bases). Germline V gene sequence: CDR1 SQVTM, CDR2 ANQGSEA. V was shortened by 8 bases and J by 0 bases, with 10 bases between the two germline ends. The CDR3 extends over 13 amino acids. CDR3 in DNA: TGCAGCTACGACAGAGCGAACACCGGGGAGCTGTTTTTT. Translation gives CSYDRANTGELFF.

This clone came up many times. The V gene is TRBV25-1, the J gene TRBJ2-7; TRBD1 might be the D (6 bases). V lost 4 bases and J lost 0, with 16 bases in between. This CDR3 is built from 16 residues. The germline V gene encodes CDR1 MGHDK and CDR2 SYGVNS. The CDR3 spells CASSGSTGPGSYEQYF. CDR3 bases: TGTGCCAGCAGTGGATCGACAGGCCCGGGCTCCTACGAGCAGTACTTC.

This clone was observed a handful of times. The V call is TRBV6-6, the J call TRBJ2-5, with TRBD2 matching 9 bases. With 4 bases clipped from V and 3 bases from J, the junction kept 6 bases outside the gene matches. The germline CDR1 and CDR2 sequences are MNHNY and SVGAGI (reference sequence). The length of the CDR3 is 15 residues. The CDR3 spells CASSSPGLAEETQYF. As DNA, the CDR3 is TGTGCCAGCAGTTCCCCGGGACTAGCCGAAGAGACCCAGTACTTC.

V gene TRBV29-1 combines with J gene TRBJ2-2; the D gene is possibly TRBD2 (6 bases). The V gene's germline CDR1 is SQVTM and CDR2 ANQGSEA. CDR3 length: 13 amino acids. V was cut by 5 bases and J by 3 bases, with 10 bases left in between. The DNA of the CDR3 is TGCAGCGTTAGCGCGGGGTACACCGGGGAGCTGTTTTTT. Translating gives CSVSAGYTGELFF.

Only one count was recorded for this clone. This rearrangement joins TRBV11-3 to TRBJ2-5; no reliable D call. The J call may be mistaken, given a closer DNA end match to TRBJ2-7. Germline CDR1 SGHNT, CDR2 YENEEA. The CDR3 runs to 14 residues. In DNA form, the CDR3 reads TGTGCCAGCAGCTTCAACCCCTTATCCTACGAGCAGTACTTC. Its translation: CASSFNPLSYEQYF.

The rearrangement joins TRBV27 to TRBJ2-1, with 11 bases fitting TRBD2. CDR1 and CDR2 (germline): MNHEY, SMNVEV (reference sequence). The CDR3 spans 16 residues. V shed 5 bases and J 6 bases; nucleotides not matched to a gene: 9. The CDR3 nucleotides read TGTGCCAGCAGTACGGTACTAGCGGGAGTTTTCAATGAGCAGTTCTTC. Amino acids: CASSTVLAGVFNEQFF.

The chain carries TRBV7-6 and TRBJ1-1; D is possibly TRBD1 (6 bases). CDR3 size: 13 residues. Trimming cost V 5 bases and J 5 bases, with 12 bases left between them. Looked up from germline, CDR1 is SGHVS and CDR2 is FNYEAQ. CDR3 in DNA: TGTGCCAGCAGCGCCAGGGGCTGGACTGAAGCTTTCTTT. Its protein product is CASSARGWTEAFF. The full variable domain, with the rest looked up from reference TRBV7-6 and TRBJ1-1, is GAGVSQSPRYKVTKRGQDVALRCDPISGHVSLYWYRQALGQGPEFLTYFNYEAQQDKSGLPNDRFSAERPEGSISTLTIQRTEQRDSAMYRCASSARGWTEAFFGQGTRLTVV.

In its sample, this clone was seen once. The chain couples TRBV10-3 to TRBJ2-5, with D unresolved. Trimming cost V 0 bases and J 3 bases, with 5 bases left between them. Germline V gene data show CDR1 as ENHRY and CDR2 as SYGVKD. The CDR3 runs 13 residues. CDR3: CAISESSKETQYF. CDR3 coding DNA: TGTGCCATCAGTGAGTCGTCCAAAGAGACCCAGTACTTC.